The 20 T cell receptor beta chains listed next were all sequenced from one sample in a study of Tregs in tolerant kidney transplant recipients. TCRdb's copy holds only in-frame clones and misses some; the assay was immunoSEQ multiplex PCR. This sample has fewer than 80,000 clones, with 95% to 98% found just once. This specimen was CD4+ T cells from blood, taken before the transplant. The receptors stem from a human donor who received a combined kidney and bone marrow transplant.

The rearrangement links TRBV7-9 to TRBJ1-4, with TRBD1 matching over 8 bases. The CDR3 loop spans 16 amino acids. Trimming cost V 2 bases and J 10 bases; bases outside gene matches: 12. Germline V CDR1 and CDR2: SEHNR, FQNEAQ (reference sequence). This CDR3 reads CASSLKNPGGRGKLFF. Written as DNA, the CDR3 is TGTGCCAGCAGCTTAAAAAACCCAGGGGGCAGGGGAAAACTGTTTTTT.

The V and J genes are TRBV28 and TRBJ2-2; TRBD2 matches at 10 bases. Germline CDR1 is MDHEN and CDR2 is SYDVKM. With V trimmed by 4 bases and J by 6 bases, 5 bases remained unmatched. The CDR3 totals 15 residues. CDR3 sequence (DNA): TGTGCCAGCAGTTCTAGCGGGGGTGGATCCGGGGAGCTGTTTTTT. It encodes CASSSSGGGSGELFF.

This chain connects TRBV6-4 to TRBJ2-3, with 12 bases identical to TRBD2. The CDR3 length is 16 residues. After removal of 2 bases from V and 2 bases from J, the junction contained 2 bases not matched to a gene. Germline-derived CDR1 and CDR2 are MRHNA and SNTAGT. The CDR3 is CASSDPSGRATDTQYF. Here the CDR3 DNA reads TGTGCCAGCAGTGACCCTAGCGGGAGGGCCACAGATACGCAGTATTTT.

The chain has TRBV11-2 and TRBJ2-7, with 7 bases fitting TRBD1. V was pared by 7 bases and J by 5 bases, with 11 bases of the junction left unmatched. Germline CDR1 reads SGHAT; CDR2 reads FQNNGV. This CDR3 spans 14 amino acids. The CDR3 bases are TGTGCCAGCAACACACAGGGGTTAAGTCACGAGCAGTACTTC. It codes for CASNTQGLSHEQYF.

This chain uses TRBV4-3 with TRBJ1-3; D might be TRBD1 (6 bases). CDR3 size: 15 residues. CDR1 is LGHNA, CDR2 YSLEER, per germline. Trimming took off 6 bases at V and 2 bases at J, with 14 bases between the two ends. The CDR3 is CASRLARGPGNTIYF. For the CDR3, the DNA is TGCGCCAGCAGGCTCGCCAGGGGCCCTGGAAACACCATATATTTT.

The chain uses TRBV5-1 and TRBJ2-7; 8 bases align to TRBD2. The germline gives CDR1 SGHRS, CDR2 YFSETQ. The trim removed 0 bases at V and 3 bases at J, leaving 11 bases unmatched. CDR3 length: 17 amino acids. The CDR3 DNA reads TGCGCCAGCAGCTTGGGGTCGGGGACTAGTAAGGTCTACGAGCAGTACTTC. This sequence encodes CASSLGSGTSKVYEQYF.

V and J are TRBV28 and TRBJ2-5, with unresolved D. Germline CDR1 and CDR2: MDHEN and SYDVKM. The V gene lost 7 bases and the J gene lost 1 base, with 16 bases spanning the gap. The CDR3 has 15 amino acids. Written as DNA, the CDR3 is TGTGCCAGCACCCCCGCACTATTTACCCAAGAGACCCAGTACTTC. This codes for CASTPALFTQETQYF.

Written as DNA, the CDR3 is TGTGCCAGCAGCGTAGCGGGCACAGATACGCAGTATTTT. Its translation is CASSVAGTDTQYF. The chain uses TRBV9 and TRBJ2-3, with D hard to call. CDR3 size: 13 residues. Germline CDR1 is SGDLS and CDR2 is YYNGEE. Trimming stripped 0 bases from V and 1 base from J, with 3 bases between.

The V call is TRBV9, the J call TRBJ1-4; TRBD1 agrees at 7 bases. J lost 4 bases, V lost 4 bases, and 10 bases had no gene match. The CDR3 is 16 residues long. The germline V gene has CDR1 SGDLS and CDR2 YYNGEE. In nucleotides, the CDR3 is TGTGCCAGCAGCCTATCCGTGGGGACAGATAATGAAAAACTGTTTTTT. It translates to CASSLSVGTDNEKLFF.

This clone came up a few times. CDR3 DNA: TGTGCCAGCTCATATCAGGCTGGGCTAGCGGGCTACGAGCAGTACTTC. Translated, it gives CASSYQAGLAGYEQYF. The rearrangement uses TRBV18 and TRBJ2-7; 8 bases align to TRBD2. V lost 5 bases to trimming and J lost 3 bases; unmatched junction nucleotides: 12. Germline loops: CDR1 KGHSH, CDR2 LQKENI. This CDR3 comprises 16 residues.

Comments on this clone: This same CDR3 is encoded by further DNA sequences in the sample. The chain combines TRBV18 with TRBJ1-4; 7 bases map to TRBD1. The V gene end was trimmed by 3 bases and the J gene end by 0 bases; junction bases not matched to a gene: 1. CDR1 KGHSH and CDR2 LQKENI come from the germline V gene. The CDR3 runs to 15 residues. The CDR3 spells CASSPQGATNEKLFF. The CDR3 bases are TGTGCCAGCTCACCTCAGGGGGCAACTAATGAAAAACTGTTTTTT.

The gene calls are TRBV11-3 and TRBJ2-7; tentatively, D is TRBD2 (6 bases). The length of the CDR3 is 15 residues. With 2 bases removed from V and 2 bases from J, the gap between germline ends came to 13 bases. Looked up from germline, CDR1 is SGHNT and CDR2 is YENEEA. The CDR3 nucleotides read TGTGCCAGCAGCTTAAGGACGGGAGCGACCTACGAGCAGTACTTC. Its translation is CASSLRTGATYEQYF.

V usage is TRBV6-1 and J usage is TRBJ2-7; 7 positions match TRBD1. CDR1 MNHNS and CDR2 SASEGT come from the germline V gene. Germline trimming cut 0 bases from V and 3 bases from J; bases unmatched to any gene: 2. The CDR3 spans 14 residues. CDR3 sequence reads: CASSEAAGGYEQYF. CDR3 bases: TGTGCCAGCAGTGAAGCAGCAGGGGGCTACGAGCAGTACTTC.

The chain couples TRBV7-7 to TRBJ2-5; a weak D match, TRBD2 (6 bases). Germline values: CDR1 SSHAT, CDR2 FNYEAQ (reference sequence). V was shortened by 2 bases and J by 5 bases, with 9 bases between the two germline ends. This CDR3 is 13 amino acids long. The CDR3 protein is CASSLRGTETQYF. The CDR3, as DNA: TGTGCCAGCAGCTTACGGGGGACGGAGACCCAGTACTTC.

This clone has just one count. The V call is TRBV27, the J call TRBJ2-1, with D tentatively TRBD1 (6 bases). The CDR3 length is 14 residues. Per the germline V gene, CDR1 is MNHEY and CDR2 is SMNVEV (reference sequence). V gave up 6 bases and J gave up 3 bases, with 12 bases separating them. The CDR3: CASSLMDSYNEQFF. Written as DNA, the CDR3 is TGTGCCAGCAGCCTCATGGACAGCTACAATGAGCAGTTCTTC.

The chain uses TRBV30 and TRBJ1-5; D ambiguous. Germline CDR1 is GTSNPN and CDR2 is SVGIG (reference sequence). Trimming removed 0 bases from V and 8 bases from J, with 11 bases in between. CDR3 length equals 13 residues. Here the CDR3 DNA reads TGTGCCTGGAGTGTAGGAGATTATAAGCCCCAGCATTTT. It codes for CAWSVGDYKPQHF.

This chain connects TRBV19 to TRBJ1-2; 8 nucleotides align to TRBD1. Trimming took 8 bases from V and 5 from J; bases not matched to a gene: 7. CDR3 length: 13 amino acids. Germline V CDR1 and CDR2: LNHDA, SQIVND (reference sequence). CDR3 DNA: TGTGCCAGTCGCTTGGACAGGGATTATGGCTACACCTTC. Amino acids: CASRLDRDYGYTF.

The rearrangement links TRBV9 to TRBJ2-7; maybe TRBD2 (6 bases). V was clipped by 2 bases and J by 4 bases, with 16 bases between them. The CDR3 has 15 amino acids. The germline V gene has CDR1 SGDLS and CDR2 YYNGEE. CDR3 bases: TGTGCCAGCAGCGTTTACGGGGGTCCAGAGTACGAGCAGTACTTC. Translated, it gives CASSVYGGPEYEQYF.

CDR3 amino acids: CASSHVRKGLAGDNEQFF. CDR3 DNA: TGCGCCAGCAGCCACGTGCGGAAGGGACTAGCGGGAGACAATGAGCAGTTCTTC. The chain combines TRBV4-3 with TRBJ2-1; 14 nucleotides align to TRBD2. Trimming removed 3 bases from V and 5 bases from J; junction bases left unmatched: 9. The CDR3 length is 18 residues. The germline gives CDR1 LGHNA, CDR2 YSLEER.

The V gene is TRBV19, the J gene TRBJ2-3; 7 bases match TRBD1. CDR3 length equals 14 residues. Germline-derived CDR1 and CDR2 are LNHDA and SQIVND (reference sequence). With V trimmed by 4 bases and J by 2 bases, 3 bases remained unmatched. The CDR3: CASSRDSYTDTQYF. CDR3 DNA sequence: TGTGCCAGTAGTAGGGACAGTTACACAGATACGCAGTATTTT.